The T cell receptor (beta chain) described here comes from a study of T cell changes during pregnancy in multiple sclerosis. Using immunoSEQ multiplex PCR, the repertoire was profiled, and TCRdb retains in-frame clones only, with some absent. Among 35,000 to 45,000 clones listed, roughly 90% were seen once. CDR1 is SGHDN, CDR2 FVKESK, per germline. The CDR3 runs to 15 residues. With V trimmed by 4 bases and J by 6 bases, 7 bases remained unmatched. Sequencing was performed on peripheral blood, taken in the second trimester of pregnancy. This clonotype was sampled from a female donor in good health, enrolled as a control in a pregnancy study. This sequence joins TRBV14 and TRBJ2-3, with 10 bases lining up with TRBD2. The CDR3 sequence is CASSPIAGGPDTQYF. Here the CDR3 DNA reads TGTGCCAGCAGCCCCATAGCGGGGGGCCCGGATACGCAGTATTTT.